Listed below are T cell receptor beta chains from one sample, sequenced in a study of blood T cell repertoires in COVID-19. The assay was immunoSEQ multiplex PCR, and TCRdb's table has in-frame clones only and misses some. The sample lists some 35,000 clones, about 80% seen once, with around 29% in the top ten. Sequences were obtained from peripheral blood. These receptors originate from an elderly man with acute or convalescent COVID-19. The CDR3 runs from the conserved cysteine through the conserved F or W. The D gene is left open where the match is weak. Clone size is shown for a subset of rows, as once, few, many or a class of expanded clone.

J,V,size,D,CDR3,DNA
TRBJ2-1,TRBV7-3,.,.,CASSLKRLEGNEQFF,TGTGCCAGCAGCTTAAAGCGACTAGAGGGCAATGAGCAGTTCTTC
TRBJ1-4,TRBV5-1,.,.,CASSFRQAATNEKLFF,TGCGCCAGCAGCTTTCGACAGGCAGCAACTAATGAAAAACTGTTTTTT
TRBJ1-4,TRBV19,once,.,CASSSQGSEKLFF,TGTGCCAGTAGTTCGCAGGGGAGTGAAAAACTGTTTTTT
TRBJ2-7,TRBV5-1,.,.,CASSLAAAFPPYEQYF,TGCGCCAGCAGCTTGGCGGCGGCGTTCCCCCCCTACGAGCAGTACTTC
TRBJ2-3,TRBV30,.,TRBD2,CAWSGLVVTDTQYF,TGTGCCTGGAGCGGACTAGTTGTGACAGATACGCAGTATTTT
TRBJ1-4,TRBV5-6,.,TRBD1,CASSFTGVVTNEKLFF,TGTGCCAGCAGCTTTACAGGGGTGGTAACTAATGAAAAACTGTTTTTT
TRBJ2-5,TRBV9,.,TRBD2,CASSVGAGGETQYF,TGTGCCAGCAGCGTGGGAGCGGGGGGGGAGACCCAGTACTTC
TRBJ2-7,TRBV6-5,.,.,CASTPGRDFHEQYF,TGTGCCAGCACCCCGGGTCGGGATTTCCACGAGCAGTACTTC
TRBJ1-5,TRBV27,.,.,CASSLIGGQPQHF,TGTGCCAGCAGTTTAATAGGCGGGCAGCCCCAGCATTTT
TRBJ2-7,TRBV9,.,.,CASRPGLFDGEQYF,TGTGCCAGCAGGCCGGGACTCTTTGATGGCGAGCAGTACTTC
TRBJ1-1,TRBV4-2,.,.,CASSHDPGQPNTEAFF,TGTGCCAGCAGCCACGACCCAGGACAGCCGAACACTGAAGCTTTCTTT
TRBJ2-7,TRBV18,.,TRBD1,CASSPLGQGTNTYEQYF,TGTGCCAGCTCACCGCTCGGACAGGGAACCAACACCTACGAGCAGTACTTC
TRBJ2-2,TRBV9,.,TRBD1,CASSLQGVRDTGELFF,TGTGCCAGCAGCCTCCAGGGGGTCCGGGACACCGGGGAGCTGTTTTTT
TRBJ2-1,TRBV19,.,.,CASSRSPHNEQFF,TGTGCCAGTAGTAGGAGCCCTCACAATGAGCAGTTCTTC
TRBJ2-5,TRBV5-1,.,TRBD1,CASSFGDRGQETQYF,TGCGCCAGCAGCTTTGGGGACAGGGGGCAAGAGACCCAGTACTTC
TRBJ1-6,TRBV2,.,.,CASKLLQASSYNSPLHF,TGTGCCAGCAAACTACTACAGGCGAGCTCCTATAATTCACCCCTCCACTTT
TRBJ2-5,TRBV14,.,TRBD1,CASSQRTGENLQETQYF,TGTGCCAGCAGCCAAAGGACAGGGGAAAACCTCCAAGAGACCCAGTACTTC
TRBJ1-1,TRBV18,.,.,CASSPVQGGNTEAFF,TGTGCCAGCTCACCGGTTCAAGGGGGGAACACTGAAGCTTTCTTT
TRBJ2-3,TRBV9,.,TRBD2,CASSVVGTSSTTDTQYF,TGTGCCAGCAGCGTAGTTGGGACTAGCAGTACGACAGATACGCAGTATTTT
TRBJ2-7,TRBV4-3,.,TRBD1,CASSQGQGAQYEQYF,TGCGCCAGCAGCCAAGGACAGGGGGCGCAATACGAGCAGTACTTC
TRBJ1-6,TRBV4-1,.,TRBD1,CASSLRTGGDGSPLHF,TGCGCCAGCAGCCTAAGGACAGGGGGGGACGGTTCACCCCTCCACTTT
TRBJ2-2,TRBV5-4,.,.,CASMRSPGANTGELFF,TGTGCCAGCATGCGGTCTCCAGGGGCGAACACCGGGGAGCTGTTTTTT
TRBJ1-5,TRBV6-5,.,TRBD1,CASSADRGRNQPQHF,TGTGCCAGCAGCGCCGACAGGGGACGCAATCAGCCCCAGCATTTT
TRBJ2-1,TRBV5-4,.,TRBD1,CASSFRTGTYNEQFF,TGTGCCAGCAGCTTCCGGACAGGCACCTACAATGAGCAGTTCTTC
TRBJ2-3,TRBV4-2,.,TRBD2,CASSQGLAGGTDTQYF,TGTGCCAGCAGCCAAGGACTAGCGGGGGGAACAGATACGCAGTATTTT
TRBJ1-1,TRBV7-8,.,.,CASSFSENTEAFF,TGTGCCAGCAGTTTTAGTGAGAACACTGAAGCTTTCTTT
TRBJ2-2,TRBV6-1,.,TRBD1,CASSETGQGGTGELFF,TGTGCCAGCAGTGAAACAGGACAGGGGGGCACCGGGGAGCTGTTTTTT
TRBJ2-7,TRBV5-1,.,TRBD1,CASSVAGGPYEQYF,TGCGCCAGCAGCGTTGCAGGGGGCCCCTACGAGCAGTACTTC